The rows below give T cell receptor beta chains drawn from one sample of a study of blood T cell repertoires in COVID-19. TCRdb's copy holds only in-frame clones and misses some; the assay was immunoSEQ multiplex PCR. The table lists about 93,000 clones, roughly 90% of them singletons. The sequencing input was peripheral blood. Receptors originate from a man in his 60s with COVID-19, enrolled during active disease. The CDR3 runs from the conserved cysteine through the conserved F or W. Fields, in order: clone size, J gene, D gene, V gene, CDR3 protein. A D gene is named only where the DNA matches it firmly. Clone size is given for some rows only: seen once, a few or many times, or a class if the clone is expanded.

>-|TRBJ1-2|TRBD1|TRBV2
CASRATGGSWGYTF
>-|TRBJ1-4|TRBD1|TRBV28
CASSYDRGRGEKLFF
>few|TRBJ2-1|TRBD1|TRBV6-4
CASSDGQGANEQFF
>-|TRBJ1-2|TRBD1|TRBV6-5
CASTTTPGQLYGYTF
>-|TRBJ2-2|-|TRBV11-3
CASSSLTGGQTGELFF
>-|TRBJ2-1|TRBD1|TRBV27
CASSSLGQGNDNEQFF
>-|TRBJ2-6|-|TRBV11-3
CASSGQPTFSGANVLTF
>-|TRBJ1-1|TRBD1|TRBV2
CASSGQGRTEAFF
>-|TRBJ1-2|-|TRBV11-3
CASSLSPGRDGYTF
>-|TRBJ2-7|-|TRBV19
CASSIGKATFWASEQYF
>once|TRBJ1-1|-|TRBV29-1
CSVGLAMNTEAFF
>-|TRBJ1-3|-|TRBV9
CASSPSGAGIGNTIYF
>-|TRBJ1-1|TRBD1|TRBV6-2/TRBV6-3
CASSRGSTEAFF
>-|TRBJ2-2|TRBD2|TRBV3-1/TRBV3-2
CASRRPSGRGTGELFF